This T cell receptor beta chain was sequenced during a study of regulatory T cells in long-lasting Graves disease. The study, taken as a whole, reports: Persistent patients shared more public clonotypes (2,741) than newly diagnosed patients (approximately 1,000). Patients with persistent disease showed a bias toward TRBV28, TRBJ1-2 and TRBJ2-5.

The time point: persistent/refractory GD, antithyroid drugs over 5 years with positive TRAb. After RNA was extracted from PBMCs, the TCR library was made from it. Diagnosis followed American Thyroid Association guidelines for Graves' disease. Arm-PCR of CDR3 regions and iRepertoire HTBI primers were the basis on which TCR beta libraries were built. Original handling: Gene usage covered about 60 TRBV and 13 to 15 TRBJ segments. Each CDR3 protein gets one entry after TCRdb re-called the multiplex PCR reads with MiXCR. These V and J calls rely on TCRdb rather than the paper's analysis. The sample shows around 400,000 distinct CDR3 sequences, around 23% of them seen only once. The CDR3 totals 15 residues. In germline, CDR1 is SNHLY, CDR2 FYNNEI. Trimming pared 0 bases from V and 0 bases from J, leaving 6 bases between. This clonotype appeared a few times. Its specificity is unknown.

The starting material was peripheral blood mononuclear cells (PBMCs), obtained when the disease was refractory, from a patient treated with antithyroid drugs. The gene calls are TRBV2 and TRBJ1-3, with no clear D. The receptor comes from a female donor with Graves disease. In DNA, the CDR3 is TGTGCCAGCAGTGAAGCGACGAGCTCTGGAAACACCATATATTTT. Its protein product is CASSEATSSGNTIYF.